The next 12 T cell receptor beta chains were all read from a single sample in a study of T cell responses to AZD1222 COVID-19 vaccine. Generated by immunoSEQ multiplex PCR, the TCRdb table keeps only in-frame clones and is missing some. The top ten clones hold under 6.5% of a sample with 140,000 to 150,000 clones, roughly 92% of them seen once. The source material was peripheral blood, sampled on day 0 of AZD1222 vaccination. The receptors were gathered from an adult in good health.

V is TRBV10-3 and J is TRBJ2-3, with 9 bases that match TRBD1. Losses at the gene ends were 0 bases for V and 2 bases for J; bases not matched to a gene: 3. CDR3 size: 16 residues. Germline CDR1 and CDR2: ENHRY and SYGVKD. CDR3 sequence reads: CAISESGTGYTDTQYF. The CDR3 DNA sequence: TGTGCCATCAGTGAGTCAGGGACAGGGTACACAGATACGCAGTATTTT.

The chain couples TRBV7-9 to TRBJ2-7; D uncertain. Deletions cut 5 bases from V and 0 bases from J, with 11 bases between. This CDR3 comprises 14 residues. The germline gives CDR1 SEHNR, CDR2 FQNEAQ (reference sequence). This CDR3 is CASSRLPSSYEQYF. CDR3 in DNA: TGTGCCAGCAGCCGATTACCGAGCTCCTACGAGCAGTACTTC.

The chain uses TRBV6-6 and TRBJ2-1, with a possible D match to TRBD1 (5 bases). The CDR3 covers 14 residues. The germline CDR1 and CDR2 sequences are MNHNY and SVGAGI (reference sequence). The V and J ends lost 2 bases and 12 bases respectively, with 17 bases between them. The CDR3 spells CASSYGPDDRGQFF. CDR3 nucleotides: TGTGCCAGCAGTTACGGCCCAGATGATAGGGGGCAGTTCTTC.

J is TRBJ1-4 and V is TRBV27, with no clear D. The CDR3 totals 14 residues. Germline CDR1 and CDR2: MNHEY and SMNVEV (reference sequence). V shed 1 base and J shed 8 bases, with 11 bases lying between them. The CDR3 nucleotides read TGTGCCAGCAGTTTATGGGGTACCAGGGAAAAACTGTTTTTT. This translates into CASSLWGTREKLFF. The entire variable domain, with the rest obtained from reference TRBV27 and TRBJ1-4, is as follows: EAQVTQNPRYLITVTGKKLTVTCSQNMNHEYMSWYRQDPGLGLRQIYYSMNVEVTDKGDVPEGYKVSRKEKRNFPLILESPSPNQTSLYFCASSLWGTREKLFFGSGTQLSVL.

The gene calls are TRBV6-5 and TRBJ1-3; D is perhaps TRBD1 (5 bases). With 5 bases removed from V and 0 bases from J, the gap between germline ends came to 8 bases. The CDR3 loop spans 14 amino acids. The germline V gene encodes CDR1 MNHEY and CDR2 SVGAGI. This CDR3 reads CASSPGNSGNTIYF. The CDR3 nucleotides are TGTGCCAGCAGTCCAGGGAACTCTGGAAACACCATATATTTT.

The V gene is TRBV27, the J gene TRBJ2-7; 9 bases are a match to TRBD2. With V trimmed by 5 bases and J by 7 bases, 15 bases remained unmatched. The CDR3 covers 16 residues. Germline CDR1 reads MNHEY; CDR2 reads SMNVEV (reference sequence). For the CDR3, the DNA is TGTGCCAGCAGTCCCCCCCTCGGAGCGGGGGGCGTTGAGCAGTACTTC. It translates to CASSPPLGAGGVEQYF.

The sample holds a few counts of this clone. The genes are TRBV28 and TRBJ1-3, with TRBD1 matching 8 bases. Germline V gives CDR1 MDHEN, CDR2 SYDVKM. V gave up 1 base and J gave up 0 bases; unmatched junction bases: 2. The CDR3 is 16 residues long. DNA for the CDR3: TGTGCCAGCAGTTTATCCACAGGGGGCTCTGGAAACACCATATATTTT. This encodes CASSLSTGGSGNTIYF.

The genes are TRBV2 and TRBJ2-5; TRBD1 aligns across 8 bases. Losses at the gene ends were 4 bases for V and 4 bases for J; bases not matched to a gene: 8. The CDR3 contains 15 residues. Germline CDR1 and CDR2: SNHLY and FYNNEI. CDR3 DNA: TGTGCCAGCAGTGGCGGACAGGGAAGGGGAGAGACCCAGTACTTC. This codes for CASSGGQGRGETQYF. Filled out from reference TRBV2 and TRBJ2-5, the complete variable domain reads EPEVTQTPSHQVTQMGQEVILRCVPISNHLYFYWYRQILGQKVEFLVSFYNNEISEKSEIFDDQFSVERPDGSNFTLKIRSTKLEDSAMYFCASSGGQGRGETQYFGPGTRLLVL.

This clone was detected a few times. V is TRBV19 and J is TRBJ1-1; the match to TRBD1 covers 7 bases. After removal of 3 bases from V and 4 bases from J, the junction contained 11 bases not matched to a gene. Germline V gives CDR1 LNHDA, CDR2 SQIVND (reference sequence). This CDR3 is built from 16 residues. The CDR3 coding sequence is TGTGCCAGTAGTATCCCGTCGACAGGGATGGGCACTGAAGCTTTCTTT. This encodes CASSIPSTGMGTEAFF.

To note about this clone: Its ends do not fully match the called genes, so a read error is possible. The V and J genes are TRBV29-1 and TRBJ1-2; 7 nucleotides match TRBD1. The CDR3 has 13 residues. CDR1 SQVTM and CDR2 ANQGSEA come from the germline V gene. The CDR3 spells CSAEEGAGVGYTF. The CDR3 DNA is TGCAGCGCTGAAGAGGGGGCCGGGGTTGGCTACACCTTC.

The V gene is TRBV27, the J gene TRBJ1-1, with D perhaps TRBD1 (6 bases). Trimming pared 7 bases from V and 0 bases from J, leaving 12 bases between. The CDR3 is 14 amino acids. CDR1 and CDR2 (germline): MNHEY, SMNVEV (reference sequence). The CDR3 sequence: CASKPGHLNTEAFF. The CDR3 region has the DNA TGTGCCAGCAAACCGGGACACTTGAACACTGAAGCTTTCTTT.

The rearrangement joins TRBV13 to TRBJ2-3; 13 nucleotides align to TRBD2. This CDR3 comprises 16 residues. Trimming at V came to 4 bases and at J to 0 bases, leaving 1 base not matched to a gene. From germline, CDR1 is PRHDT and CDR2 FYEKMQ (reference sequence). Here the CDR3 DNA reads TGTGCCAGCAGCTCGACTAGCGGGAGGAGCACAGATACGCAGTATTTT. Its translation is CASSSTSGRSTDTQYF.